This entry lists 19 T cell receptor beta chains sequenced from one sample in a study of T-cell reconstitution after alpha-beta-depleted transplantation in children. As it was prepared, the TCRbeta library received unique molecular identifiers. TCRdb itself ran the PCR reads through MiXCR, one entry per CDR3 protein. Among hundreds of thousands of distinct CDR3 sequences listed, under 15% were seen once. This specimen was PBMCs from the stem cell graft donor, taken from the stem cell graft. These receptors were collected from a human donor who donated a stem cell graft to a child with combined immunodeficiency.

This clonotype was detected ten times or more. The gene calls are TRBV12-3 or TRBV12-4 and TRBJ2-5, with D perhaps TRBD1 or TRBD2 (5 bases each). With 5 bases removed from V and 2 bases from J, the gap between germline ends came to 21 bases. This CDR3 has 17 amino acids. DNA for the CDR3: TGTGCCAGCAGTACCGGGACCTTCCCCGTGCGGCAAGAGACCCAGTACTTC. It encodes CASSTGTFPVRQETQYF.

This clonotype occurred many times. The gene calls are TRBV6-1 and TRBJ2-3; 9 bases map to TRBD1. Germline V gives CDR1 MNHNS, CDR2 SASEGT. The CDR3 runs 15 residues. V lost 3 bases, J lost 4 bases, and 5 bases stayed unmatched. The CDR3 loop reads CASSDRQGGSDTQYF. Written as DNA, the CDR3 is TGTGCCAGCAGTGACAGACAGGGGGGTTCAGATACGCAGTATTTT.

This clonotype was detected only a few times. The chain is built from TRBV3-1 and TRBJ2-7, with D maybe TRBD1 (6 bases). The CDR3 length is 15 residues. Germline-derived CDR1 and CDR2 are LGHDT and YNNKEL (reference sequence). V lost 0 bases, J lost 4 bases, and 13 bases lay in between. DNA of the CDR3: TGTGCCAGCAGCCAAGATCAACAGGGTGGGTACGAGCAGTACTTC. This translates into CASSQDQQGGYEQYF.

V is TRBV7-2 and J is TRBJ2-5; D is possibly TRBD1 (6 bases). Germline loops: CDR1 SGHTA, CDR2 FQGNSA. V lost 4 bases to trimming and J lost 0 bases, with 9 bases between them. CDR3 length: 14 residues. CDR3 bases: TGTGCCAGCAGCTCAACAGGGAACCAAGAGACCCAGTACTTC. Translation: CASSSTGNQETQYF.

The V gene is TRBV6-2 or TRBV6-3, the J gene TRBJ2-3, with a tentative D call TRBD2 (6 bases). Germline V lookup: CDR1 MNHEY, CDR2 SVGEGT. Trimming cost V 8 bases and J 0 bases, with 12 bases left between them. This CDR3 comprises 14 residues. For the CDR3, the DNA is TGTGCCAGCGGCCTCCGGGGGAGCACAGATACGCAGTATTTT. Translated: CASGLRGSTDTQYF.

There are many counts of this clonotype. V usage is TRBV9 and J usage is TRBJ2-1, with 10 bases fitting TRBD1. This CDR3 has 15 amino acids. Germline V lookup: CDR1 SGDLS, CDR2 YYNGEE. The V and J ends lost 0 bases and 8 bases, in that order; junction bases with no gene match: 5. The CDR3 protein is CASSVAGQGYDEQFF. The CDR3 nucleotides read TGTGCCAGCAGCGTAGCGGGACAGGGGTACGATGAGCAGTTCTTC.

V usage is TRBV5-5 and J usage is TRBJ2-1, with 7 bases identical to TRBD2. This CDR3 has 15 amino acids. V shed 0 bases, J shed 5 bases, and the junction held 5 bases outside the gene matches. Germline CDR1 is SGHKS and CDR2 is YYEKEE (reference sequence). This chain's CDR3 is CASSLGGRGDNEQFF. CDR3 nucleotides: TGTGCCAGCAGCTTGGGGGGGAGGGGCGACAATGAGCAGTTCTTC.

This clonotype came up many times. CDR3 sequence: CSARAPYGYTF. CDR3 coding DNA: TGCAGTGCTAGAGCCCCCTATGGCTACACCTTC. The rearrangement links TRBV20-1 to TRBJ1-2; D uncertain. V was cut by 1 base and J by 4 bases, with 4 bases left in between. This CDR3 has 11 residues. Germline V CDR1 and CDR2: DFQATT, SNEGSKA (reference sequence).

Points on this clonotype: Possible read error: a much larger clone is one base away. The final CDR3 position lacks the conserved phenylalanine or tryptophan, pointing to a likely read error. This CDR3 reads CASSLRGRQVATEAFI. The DNA of the CDR3 is TGTGCCAGCAGTTTAAGGGGCCGGCAGGTGGCTACTGAAGCTTTCATT. The chain uses TRBV12-3 or TRBV12-4 and TRBJ1-1; D possibly corresponds to TRBD1 (5 bases). This CDR3 has 16 amino acids. The V end lost 2 bases, the J end lost 5 bases, and 18 bases lay between the germline ends.

This clonotype was seen a handful of times. The gene calls are TRBV5-1 and TRBJ2-7, with a possible D match to TRBD1 (5 bases). V lost 0 bases and J lost 0, with 10 bases in between. This CDR3 is built from 15 residues. Germline V CDR1 and CDR2: SGHRS, YFSETQ. CDR3 loop: CASSLEQADSYEQYF. The DNA for the CDR3 is TGCGCCAGCAGCTTGGAACAGGCGGACTCCTACGAGCAGTACTTC.

This clonotype was seen many times. The chain is built from TRBV25-1 and TRBJ1-2; no clear D. Looked up from germline, CDR1 is MGHDK and CDR2 is SYGVNS. This CDR3 has 13 amino acids. V was clipped by 2 bases and J by 3 bases, with 7 bases between them. CDR3 amino acids: CASSEGDHYGYTF. The CDR3 coding sequence is TGTGCCAGCAGTGAAGGAGACCACTATGGCTACACCTTC.

About this clonotype itself: Because the CDR3 is missing its conserved closing phenylalanine or tryptophan, this is likely a read error. This rearrangement joins TRBV10-3 to TRBJ1-2; tentative D call: TRBD1 (5 bases). Germline V lookup: CDR1 ENHRY, CDR2 SYGVKD. V was trimmed by 0 bases and J by 0 bases, leaving 5 bases between them. CDR3 length equals 14 residues. DNA of the CDR3: TGTGCCATCAGTGAGTCGACAGCTAACTATGGCTACACCTCC. It yields the protein CAISESTANYGYTS.

This clonotype showed up many times. The rearrangement links TRBV29-1 to TRBJ2-1, with a weak D call TRBD2 (5 bases). The germline V and J ends were trimmed by 1 base and 9 bases, with 13 bases remaining between them. Germline V gene lookup returns CDR1 SQVTM and CDR2 ANQGSEA. This CDR3 has 13 amino acids. The CDR3 is CSVEGSTRGEQFF. CDR3 nucleotides: TGCAGCGTTGAAGGATCCACCCGGGGTGAGCAGTTCTTC.

This clonotype has a count of ten or more. The chain combines TRBV12-3 or TRBV12-4 with TRBJ2-7; the D is unclear. V was shortened by 7 bases and J by 3 bases, with 19 bases between the two germline ends. The CDR3 spans 15 residues. The chain's CDR3 is CASTPRMSGVYEQYF. The CDR3 DNA follows: TGTGCCAGCACCCCTCGAATGAGTGGAGTCTACGAGCAGTACTTC.

The chain couples TRBV12-3 or TRBV12-4 to TRBJ2-7; unclear D gene. The CDR3 has 16 amino acids. The V and J ends lost 6 bases and 2 bases respectively, with 20 bases between them. DNA of the CDR3: TGTGCCAGCAGCTCCCTCGCATTTGGACGTACCTACGAGCAGTACTTC. This encodes CASSSLAFGRTYEQYF.

The table lists this clonotype with a few counts. The chain recombines TRBV6-1 with TRBJ2-3; D remains unclear. Germline CDR1 reads MNHNS; CDR2 reads SASEGT. The CDR3 has 14 amino acids. The ends were cut back, 7 bases at V and 2 bases at J, with 13 bases in the middle. The DNA for the CDR3 is TGTGCCAGCACCACCCCGGCGGACACAGATACGCAGTATTTT. This encodes CASTTPADTDTQYF.

This sequence joins TRBV2 and TRBJ2-3; D possibly uses TRBD1 or TRBD2 (6 bases each). This CDR3 comprises 14 residues. Trimming removed 11 bases at V and 0 bases at J, with 15 bases between. CDR1 SNHLY and CDR2 FYNNEI come from the germline V gene. CDR3 nucleotides: TGTGCCCTTCCACCGGGGGCGAGCACAGATACGCAGTATTTT. It is translated as CALPPGASTDTQYF. The full variable domain, completed using reference TRBV2 and TRBJ2-3, is EPEVTQTPSHQVTQMGQEVILRCVPISNHLYFYWYRQILGQKVEFLVSFYNNEISEKSEIFDDQFSVERPDGSNFTLKIRSTKLEDSAMYFCALPPGASTDTQYFGPGTRLTVL.

In this sample, this clonotype turned up many times. The V and J genes are TRBV9 and TRBJ2-5; D ambiguous. The CDR3 consists of 15 residues. In germline, CDR1 is SGDLS, CDR2 YYNGEE. V gave up 4 bases and J gave up 3 bases, with 16 bases separating them. The CDR3 reads CASSSGSATEETQYF. The CDR3 DNA reads as TGTGCCAGCAGCTCCGGATCCGCGACTGAAGAGACCCAGTACTTC.

The chain couples TRBV27 to TRBJ2-3, with TRBD2 matching over 7 bases. The germline V gene encodes CDR1 MNHEY and CDR2 SMNVEV (reference sequence). The CDR3 is 13 amino acids. The trim removed 6 bases at V and 5 bases at J, leaving 5 bases unmatched. CDR3 loop: CASRGGLGDTQYF. CDR3 in DNA: TGTGCCAGCAGGGGCGGACTAGGAGATACGCAGTATTTT.